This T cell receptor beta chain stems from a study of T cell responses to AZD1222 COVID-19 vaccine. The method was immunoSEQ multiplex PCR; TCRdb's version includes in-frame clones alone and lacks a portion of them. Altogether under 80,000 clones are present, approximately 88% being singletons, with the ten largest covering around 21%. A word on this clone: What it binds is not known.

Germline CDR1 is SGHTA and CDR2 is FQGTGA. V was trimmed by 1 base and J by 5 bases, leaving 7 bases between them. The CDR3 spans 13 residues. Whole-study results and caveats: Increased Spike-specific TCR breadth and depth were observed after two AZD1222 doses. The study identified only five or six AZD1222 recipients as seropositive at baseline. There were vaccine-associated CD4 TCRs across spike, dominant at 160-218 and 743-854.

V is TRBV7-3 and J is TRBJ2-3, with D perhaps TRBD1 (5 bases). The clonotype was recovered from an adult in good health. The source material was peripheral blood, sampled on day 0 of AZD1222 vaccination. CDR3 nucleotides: TGTGCCAGCAGCTTAAATCAGGGAGATACGCAGTATTTT. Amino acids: CASSLNQGDTQYF.